Presented here are 9 T cell receptor beta chains from one specimen sequenced in a study of beta chain features in type 1 diabetes. The sequenced template was cDNA made from the entire isolated RNA. Repertoires were generated with immunoSEQ multiplex PCR, while TCRdb's copy carries only in-frame clones and drops some. The sample shows more than 150,000 clones, about 9.1% of them seen only once. Sequenced sample: central memory CD4+ T cells from blood. These receptors were collected from a woman aged 18 to 35 in good health.

This clone has a handful of counts. The chain combines TRBV29-1 with TRBJ2-5; the D gene is possibly TRBD2 (5 bases). V was trimmed by 7 bases and J by 1 base, leaving 13 bases between them. Germline CDR1 and CDR2: SQVTM and ANQGSEA. There are 13 residues in the CDR3. DNA for the CDR3: TGCAGCGGTCAAGGAGGAATCCAAGAGACCCAGTACTTC. Its protein is CSGQGGIQETQYF. The whole variable domain, remainder taken from reference TRBV29-1 and TRBJ2-5, is SAVISQKPSRDICQRGTSLTIQCQVDSQVTMMFWYRQQPGQSLTLIATANQGSEATYESGFVIDKFPISRPNLTFSTLTVSNMSPEDSSIYLCSGQGGIQETQYFGPGTRLLVL.

The chain is built from TRBV11-2 and TRBJ2-1; no clear D gene. Germline-derived CDR1 and CDR2 are SGHAT and FQNNGV. This CDR3 contains 15 residues. Deletions cut 2 bases from V and 5 bases from J, with 13 bases between. This chain's CDR3 is CASSLLGVEDNEQFF. Written as DNA, the CDR3 is TGTGCCAGCAGCTTACTAGGCGTCGAGGACAATGAGCAGTTCTTC.

The gene calls are TRBV7-9 and TRBJ2-5; 9 bases fit TRBD1. Near its end, the DNA agrees better with TRBJ2-7, so the J call may be wrong. CDR1 is SEHNR, CDR2 FQNEAQ, per germline (reference sequence). The CDR3 is 13 amino acids. The CDR3 loop is CASKTTGGYEQYF. The CDR3 nucleotides are TGTGCCAGCAAGACGACAGGGGGCTACGAGCAGTACTTC.

In this sample, this clone turned up a few times. The chain employs TRBV5-4 and TRBJ2-3, with a possible D match to TRBD2 (6 bases). The V gene lost 7 bases and the J gene lost 0 bases, with 15 bases spanning the gap. The CDR3 is 15 amino acids. Germline CDR1 and CDR2: SGHNT and YYREEE (reference sequence). The CDR3 DNA follows: TGTGCCAGCCGCGGGGCGTTGGGGAGCACAGATACGCAGTATTTT. This sequence encodes CASRGALGSTDTQYF.

This clone turned up a few times. The chain carries TRBV27 and TRBJ1-3, with a possible D match to TRBD1 (5 bases). The CDR3 length is 16 residues. Germline CDR1 reads MNHEY; CDR2 reads SMNVEV (reference sequence). The V end lost 5 bases, the J end lost 4 bases, and 18 bases lay between the germline ends. The CDR3 region is CASSPWGGAEGNTIYF. The CDR3 DNA follows: TGTGCCAGCAGTCCTTGGGGAGGGGCTGAGGGAAACACCATATATTTT.

The V call is TRBV21-1, the J call TRBJ1-2. TRBV21-1 is deemed a pseudogene. The CDR3 runs 15 residues. The CDR3 protein is CASIRSSGNVGGYTF. The CDR3, as DNA: TGTGCCAGCATCAGAAGCTCGGGAAACGTGGGTGGCTACACCTTC.

The chain has TRBV30 and TRBJ1-3, with D possibly matching TRBD1 (5 bases). V lost 0 bases, J lost 4 bases, and 16 bases lay in between. Germline values: CDR1 GTSNPN, CDR2 SVGIG (reference sequence). The CDR3 is made up of 16 amino acids. The CDR3 region is CAWSVQYRPEGNTIYF. The CDR3 DNA reads TGTGCCTGGAGTGTACAGTACAGGCCGGAGGGAAACACCATATATTTT.

The rearrangement uses TRBV7-9 and TRBJ1-1; D is perhaps TRBD1 (5 bases). CDR1 SEHNR and CDR2 FQNEAQ come from the germline V gene (reference sequence). The V end lost 3 bases, the J end lost 4 bases, and 12 bases lay between the germline ends. The CDR3 is 14 amino acids. The CDR3 sequence is CASSFDGGSTEAFF. CDR3 bases: TGTGCCAGCAGCTTCGACGGGGGTAGCACTGAAGCTTTCTTT.

V and J are TRBV5-1 and TRBJ1-5, with a weak D call TRBD1 (6 bases). V was clipped by 0 bases and J by 2 bases, with 6 bases between them. The CDR3 is 14 amino acids. From germline, CDR1 is SGHRS and CDR2 YFSETQ. In nucleotides, the CDR3 is TGCGCCAGCAGCTTGGAGGGGGGCAATCAGCCCCAGCATTTT. Translating gives CASSLEGGNQPQHF. Supplemented by reference TRBV5-1 and TRBJ1-5, the full variable domain reads KAGVTQTPRYLIKTRGQQVTLSCSPISGHRSVSWYQQTPGQGLQFLFEYFSETQRNKGNFPGRFSGRQFSNSRSEMNVSTLELGDSALYLCASSLEGGNQPQHFGDGTRLSIL.